This T cell receptor beta chain was found in a study of blood T cells in healthy people across ages. Study-level points and caveats: Per-million-T-cell TCR beta diversity fell roughly linearly with age. When set beside aged donors, long-lived donors presented more naive CD4+ cells and higher diversity.

It was with a sample-barcoded 5' primer and a J-beta primer mix that a second PCR of roughly 7 to 11 cycles was run. All samples gave at least 2.5 million CDR3-containing paired-end reads. MiXCR, run by TCRdb on the 5' RACE reads, gives a single entry per CDR3 protein. The sample holds about 1.8 million distinct CDR3 sequences, 49% seen once. This clonotype was found a few times. Its antigen is as yet unknown. V was trimmed by 3 bases and J by 4 bases, leaving 12 bases between them. The germline V gene encodes CDR1 SGHAT and CDR2 FQNNGV. The CDR3 totals 14 residues. The receptor was isolated from a woman aged 35 to 49 in good health. The genes are TRBV11-2 and TRBJ1-2; D is unclear. Sequences were obtained from blood. The CDR3 loop reads CASSFTRASYGYTF. DNA for the CDR3: TGTGCCAGCAGCTTCACCCGGGCCAGCTATGGCTACACCTTC.